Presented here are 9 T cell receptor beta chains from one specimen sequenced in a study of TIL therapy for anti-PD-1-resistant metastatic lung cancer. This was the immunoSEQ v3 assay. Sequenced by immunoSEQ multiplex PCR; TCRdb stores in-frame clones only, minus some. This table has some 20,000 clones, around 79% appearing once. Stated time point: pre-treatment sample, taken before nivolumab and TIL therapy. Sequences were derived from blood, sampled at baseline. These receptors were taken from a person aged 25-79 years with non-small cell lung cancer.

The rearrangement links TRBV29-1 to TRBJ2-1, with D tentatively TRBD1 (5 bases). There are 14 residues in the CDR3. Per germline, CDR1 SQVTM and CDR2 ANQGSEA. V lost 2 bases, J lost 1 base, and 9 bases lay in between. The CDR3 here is CSVERTFSYNEQFF. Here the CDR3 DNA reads TGCAGCGTTGAAAGGACATTTTCCTACAATGAGCAGTTCTTC.

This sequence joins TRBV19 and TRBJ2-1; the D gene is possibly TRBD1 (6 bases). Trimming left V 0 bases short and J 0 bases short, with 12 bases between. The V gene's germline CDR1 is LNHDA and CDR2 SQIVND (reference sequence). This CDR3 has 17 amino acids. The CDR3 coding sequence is TGTGCCAGTAGTATAGAGGGGGCGCCAAGCTCCTACAATGAGCAGTTCTTC. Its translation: CASSIEGAPSSYNEQFF.

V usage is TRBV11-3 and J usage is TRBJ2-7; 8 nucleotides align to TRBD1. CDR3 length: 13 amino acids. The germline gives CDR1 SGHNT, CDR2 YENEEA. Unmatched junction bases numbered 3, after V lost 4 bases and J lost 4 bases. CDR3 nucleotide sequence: TGTGCCAGCAGCTCGCAGGGGGCTTACGAGCAGTACTTC. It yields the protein CASSSQGAYEQYF.

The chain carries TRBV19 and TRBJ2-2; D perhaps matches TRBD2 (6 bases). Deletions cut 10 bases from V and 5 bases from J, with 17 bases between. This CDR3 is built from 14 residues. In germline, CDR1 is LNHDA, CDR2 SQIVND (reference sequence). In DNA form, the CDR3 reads TGTGCCACCGAGACTAGATCCCTGACCGGGGAGCTGTTTTTT. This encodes CATETRSLTGELFF.

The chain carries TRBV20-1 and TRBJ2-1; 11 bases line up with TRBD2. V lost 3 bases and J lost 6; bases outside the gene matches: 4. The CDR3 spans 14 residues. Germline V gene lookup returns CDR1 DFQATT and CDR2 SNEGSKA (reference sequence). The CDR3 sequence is CSASSGGAFNEQFF. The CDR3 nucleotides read TGCAGTGCTAGTAGCGGGGGGGCGTTCAATGAGCAGTTCTTC.

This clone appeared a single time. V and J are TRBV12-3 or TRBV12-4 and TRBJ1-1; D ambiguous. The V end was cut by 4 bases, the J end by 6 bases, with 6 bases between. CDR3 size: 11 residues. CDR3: CASSSYAEAFF. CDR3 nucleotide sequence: TGTGCCAGCAGTTCGTACGCTGAAGCTTTCTTT.

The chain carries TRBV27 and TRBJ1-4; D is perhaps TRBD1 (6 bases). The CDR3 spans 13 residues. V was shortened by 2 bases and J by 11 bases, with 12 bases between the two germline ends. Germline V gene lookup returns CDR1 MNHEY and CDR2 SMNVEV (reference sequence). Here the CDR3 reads CASSLQPRGKLFF. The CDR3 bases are TGTGCCAGCAGTTTACAACCGAGGGGGAAACTGTTTTTT. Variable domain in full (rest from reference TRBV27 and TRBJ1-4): EAQVTQNPRYLITVTGKKLTVTCSQNMNHEYMSWYRQDPGLGLRQIYYSMNVEVTDKGDVPEGYKVSRKEKRNFPLILESPSPNQTSLYFCASSLQPRGKLFFGSGTQLSVL.

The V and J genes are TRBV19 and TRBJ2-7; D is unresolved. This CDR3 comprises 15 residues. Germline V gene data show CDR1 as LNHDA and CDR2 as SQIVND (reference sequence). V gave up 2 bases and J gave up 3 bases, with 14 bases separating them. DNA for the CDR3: TGTGCCAGTAGTATAAGGTTCGGGCAGAGCTACGAGCAGTACTTC. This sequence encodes CASSIRFGQSYEQYF.

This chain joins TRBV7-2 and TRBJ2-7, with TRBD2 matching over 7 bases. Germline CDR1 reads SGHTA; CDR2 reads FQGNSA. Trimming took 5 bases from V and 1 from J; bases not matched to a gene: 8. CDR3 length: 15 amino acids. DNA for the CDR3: TGTGCCAGCAGCCTGGGGGGGATCAAGTCCTACGAGCAGTACTTC. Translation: CASSLGGIKSYEQYF.